This passage covers 16 T cell receptor beta chains from one sample sequenced in a study of identical twins. TCRdb reprocessed the 5' RACE reads with MiXCR, giving one entry per CDR3 protein. The sample lists 1.5 million to 2 million distinct CDR3 sequences, roughly a third occurring once. Sequencing input: cord blood. All receptors come from a newborn girl in good health.

This clonotype was seen only a few times. The chain joins TRBV20-1 to TRBJ2-2; no clear D gene. CDR1 DFQATT and CDR2 SNEGSKA come from the germline V gene (reference sequence). The CDR3 extends over 15 amino acids. V shed 2 bases and J shed 4 bases, with 14 bases lying between them. CDR3 coding DNA: TGCAGTGCTAGACAGACTCCCCCACCCACCGGGGAGCTGTTTTTT. Its translation: CSARQTPPPTGELFF.

This clonotype was counted a single time. The gene calls are TRBV5-1 and TRBJ1-4, with D possibly being TRBD1 (6 bases). From germline, CDR1 is SGHRS and CDR2 YFSETQ. With 3 bases removed from V and 3 bases from J, the gap between germline ends came to 21 bases. CDR3 length: 18 residues. The CDR3 is CASSSGYLIGGPNEKLFF. The CDR3 nucleotides are TGCGCCAGCAGCTCGGGGTACCTTATCGGGGGCCCTAATGAAAAACTGTTTTTT.

This chain uses TRBV20-1 with TRBJ2-3; a possible D gene is TRBD1 (8 bases). CDR1 and CDR2 from the germline V gene are DFQATT and SNEGSKA (reference sequence). CDR3 length equals 15 residues. Trimming shortened V by 3 bases and J by 4 bases, and 17 bases separated the two germline ends. CDR3 loop: CSASRGGQVPDTQYF. CDR3 DNA sequence: TGCAGTGCTAGTAGGGGGGGACAGGTCCCAGATACGCAGTATTTT.

The chain links TRBV11-2 to TRBJ2-3; 11 nucleotides agree with TRBD2. Looked up from germline, CDR1 is SGHAT and CDR2 is FQNNGV. Trimming removed 3 bases from V and 4 bases from J; junction bases left unmatched: 3. The CDR3 contains 15 residues. CDR3 in amino acids: CASSFRSGRADTQYF. Here the CDR3 DNA reads TGTGCCAGCAGCTTCCGTAGCGGGAGGGCAGATACGCAGTATTTT. Variable domain in full (rest from reference TRBV11-2 and TRBJ2-3): EAGVAQSPRYKIIEKRQSVAFWCNPISGHATLYWYQQILGQGPKLLIQFQNNGVVDDSQLPKDRFSAERLKGVDSTLKIQPAKLEDSAVYLCASSFRSGRADTQYFGPGTRLTVL.

In this sample, this clonotype turned up a few times. The rearrangement joins TRBV4-1 to TRBJ2-3; 9 bases line up with TRBD2. Trimming took 4 bases from V and 3 from J; bases not matched to a gene: 14. The V gene's germline CDR1 is MGHRA and CDR2 YSYEKL. This CDR3 is 18 amino acids long. The CDR3 DNA reads as TGCGCCAGCAGCCTCCCTGCTCCGACTAGCGGCCTAACAGATACGCAGTATTTT. This codes for CASSLPAPTSGLTDTQYF.

CDR3: CASSQDAGTRTNEKLFF. CDR3 coding DNA: TGTGCCAGCAGCCAAGATGCAGGGACCAGGACTAATGAAAAACTGTTTTTT. The chain joins TRBV3-1 to TRBJ1-4; D is perhaps TRBD1 (5 bases). The CDR3 is 17 amino acids. With 0 bases removed from V and 2 bases from J, the gap between germline ends came to 13 bases. Germline lookup yields CDR1 LGHDT and CDR2 YNNKEL (reference sequence). The variable domain in full, with the rest retrieved from reference TRBV3-1 and TRBJ1-4, is DTAVSQTPKYLVTQMGNDKSIKCEQNLGHDTMYWYKQDSKKFLKIMFSYNNKELIINETVPNRFSPKSPDKAHLNLHINSLELGDSAVYFCASSQDAGTRTNEKLFFGSGTQLSVL.

This clonotype appeared many times. The CDR3 bases are TGTGCCAGCAGCCGTACTAGCGCAGATACGCAGTATTTT. It specifies CASSRTSADTQYF. J is TRBJ2-3 and V is TRBV3-1; 7 bases map to TRBD2. Germline V gene data show CDR1 as LGHDT and CDR2 as YNNKEL (reference sequence). V dropped 4 bases and J dropped 4; count of bases not matched to a gene: 2. The CDR3 sequence is 13 residues long.

CDR3 DNA: TGTGCCAGCAGCTCCAGGGGGTTGGCTAATGAAAAACTGTTTTTT. This translates into CASSSRGLANEKLFF. V is TRBV7-8 and J is TRBJ1-4, with 7 bases fitting TRBD1. V gave up 4 bases and J gave up 3 bases; unmatched junction bases: 5. Germline-derived CDR1 and CDR2 are SGHVS and FQNEAQ. The CDR3 contains 15 residues.

The genes are TRBV20-1 and TRBJ2-3, with D perhaps TRBD2 (6 bases). Trimming left V 5 bases short and J 4 bases short, with 10 bases between. The CDR3 consists of 12 residues. Germline CDR1 and CDR2: DFQATT and SNEGSKA (reference sequence). CDR3 protein: CSACREADTQYF. The CDR3 nucleotides read TGCAGTGCTTGTAGGGAGGCAGATACGCAGTATTTT.

This clonotype was seen many times. The chain joins TRBV5-1 to TRBJ2-3; possibly TRBD1 for D (6 bases). V lost 0 bases and J 2 bases, leaving 10 bases between the germline ends. Looked up from germline, CDR1 is SGHRS and CDR2 is YFSETQ. There are 15 residues in the CDR3. CDR3 bases: TGCGCCAGCAGCTTGGTGGGGGCGCACACAGATACGCAGTATTTT. It specifies CASSLVGAHTDTQYF.

The rearrangement links TRBV5-1 to TRBJ2-3; tentatively, D is TRBD1 or TRBD2 (6 bases each). The CDR3 has 16 residues. Trimming stripped 2 bases from V and 2 bases from J, with 15 bases between. Germline V gene sequence: CDR1 SGHRS, CDR2 YFSETQ. The CDR3, as DNA: TGCGCCAGCAGCTTCCGGACTGGGGGGCCCACAGATACGCAGTATTTT. This translates into CASSFRTGGPTDTQYF.

This clonotype came up many times. The chain combines TRBV10-3 with TRBJ2-7; D unresolved. There are 16 residues in the CDR3. With 2 bases removed from V and 0 bases from J, the gap between germline ends came to 14 bases. The germline V gene has CDR1 ENHRY and CDR2 SYGVKD. The CDR3 protein is CAISERRSEPSYEQYF. In DNA form, the CDR3 reads TGTGCCATCAGTGAGCGTCGGTCCGAGCCCTCCTACGAGCAGTACTTC.

In its sample, this clonotype was seen many times. The chain recombines TRBV20-1 with TRBJ2-7; D perhaps matches TRBD2 (5 bases). The CDR3 runs 12 residues. Germline CDR1 and CDR2: DFQATT and SNEGSKA (reference sequence). Trimming stripped 6 bases from V and 5 bases from J, with 14 bases between. CDR3 nucleotide sequence: TGCAGTGCGAGCACTAGTTTCGACGAGCAGTACTTC. This encodes CSASTSFDEQYF.

This clonotype has more than one count but fewer than ten. The V and J genes are TRBV3-1 and TRBJ2-7, with 8 bases fitting TRBD2. CDR3 length: 17 amino acids. The germline gives CDR1 LGHDT, CDR2 YNNKEL (reference sequence). J lost 7 bases, V lost 0 bases, and 14 bases had no gene match. CDR3 DNA sequence: TGTGCCAGCAGCCAAGATCGCGGACTAGCCTCCTACAATGAGCAGTACTTC. Amino acids: CASSQDRGLASYNEQYF.

This clonotype has only a few counts. The chain uses TRBV6-5 and TRBJ2-7; 9 positions agree with TRBD1. The CDR3 consists of 14 residues. V shed 7 bases, J shed 0 bases, and the junction held 4 bases outside the gene matches. The germline gives CDR1 MNHEY, CDR2 SVGAGI. The CDR3 here is CASTLTGGSYEQYF. The CDR3 DNA reads as TGTGCCAGCACTTTGACAGGGGGCTCCTACGAGCAGTACTTC.

The gene calls are TRBV5-1 and TRBJ2-1; the D call may be TRBD1 or TRBD2 (5 bases each). V lost 0 bases and J lost 5, with 15 bases in between. Germline lookup yields CDR1 SGHRS and CDR2 YFSETQ. CDR3 length equals 16 residues. The CDR3 nucleotides are TGCGCCAGCAGCTTGGCCTCAGGGACGCAGAACAATGAGCAGTTCTTC. Residues: CASSLASGTQNNEQFF.